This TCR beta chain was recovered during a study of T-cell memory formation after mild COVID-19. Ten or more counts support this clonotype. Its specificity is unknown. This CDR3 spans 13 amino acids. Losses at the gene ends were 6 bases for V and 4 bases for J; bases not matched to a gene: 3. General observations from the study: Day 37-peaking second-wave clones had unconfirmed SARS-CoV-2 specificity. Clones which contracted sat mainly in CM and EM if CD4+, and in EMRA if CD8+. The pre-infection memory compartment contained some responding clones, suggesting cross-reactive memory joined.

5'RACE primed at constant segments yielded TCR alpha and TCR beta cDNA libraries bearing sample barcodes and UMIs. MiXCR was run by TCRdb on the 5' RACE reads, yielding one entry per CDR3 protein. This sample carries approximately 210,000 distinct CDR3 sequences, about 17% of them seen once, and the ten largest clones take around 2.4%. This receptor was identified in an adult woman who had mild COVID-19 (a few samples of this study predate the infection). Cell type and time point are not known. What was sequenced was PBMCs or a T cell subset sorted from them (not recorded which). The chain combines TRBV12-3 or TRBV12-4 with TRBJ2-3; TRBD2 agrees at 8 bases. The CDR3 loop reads CASRISGADTQYF. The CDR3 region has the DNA TGTGCCAGCAGGATTAGCGGGGCAGATACGCAGTATTTT.